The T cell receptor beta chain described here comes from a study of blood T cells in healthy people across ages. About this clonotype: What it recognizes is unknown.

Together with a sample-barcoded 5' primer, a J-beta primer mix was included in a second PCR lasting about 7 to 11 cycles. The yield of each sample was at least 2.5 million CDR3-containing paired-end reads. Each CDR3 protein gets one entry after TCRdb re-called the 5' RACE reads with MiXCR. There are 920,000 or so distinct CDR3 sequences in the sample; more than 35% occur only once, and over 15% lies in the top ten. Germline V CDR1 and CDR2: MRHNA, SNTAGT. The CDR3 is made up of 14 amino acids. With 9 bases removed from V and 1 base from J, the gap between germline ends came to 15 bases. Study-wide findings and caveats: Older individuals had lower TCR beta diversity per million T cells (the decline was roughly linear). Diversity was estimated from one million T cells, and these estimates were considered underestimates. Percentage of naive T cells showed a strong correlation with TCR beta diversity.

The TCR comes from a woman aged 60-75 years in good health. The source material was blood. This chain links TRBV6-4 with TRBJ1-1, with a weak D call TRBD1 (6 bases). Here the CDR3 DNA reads TGTGCCAGAATTAGGGGGGACCAGAACACTGAAGCTTTCTTT. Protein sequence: CARIRGDQNTEAFF.